The present TCR beta chain was sequenced within a study of blood T cell repertoires in COVID-19. Study details: Collection of acute and convalescent COVID-19 samples took place in the United States, Italy and Spain. PBMCs, B-cell-depleted T cells, or T cells were the source of the cDNA or gDNA that made up the material.

As originally analysed: Amplification of reference gene primers was used by the study to estimate nucleated cell counts. TCRdb keeps only in-frame clones here, not all; method: immunoSEQ multiplex PCR. V and J calls and clone size are as listed in that table; D and trimming were resolved from the DNA. The sample contains over 200,000 clones, 80% of which appear only once. V trimming: 5 bases; J trimming: 4 bases; junction bases outside the gene matches: 5. The CDR3 consists of 15 residues. The germline V gene has CDR1 LNHNV and CDR2 YYDKDF (reference sequence). The sequencing sample was made of peripheral blood. The V gene is TRBV15, the J gene TRBJ2-1; 10 positions agree with TRBD2. This clonotype originated in a human donor in a cohort sampled during active COVID-19. As DNA, the CDR3 is TGTGCCACCAGCCTTGGACTAGCGGAGTACAATGAGCAGTTCTTC. As protein: CATSLGLAEYNEQFF. Using reference TRBV15 and TRBJ2-1 for the parts outside the CDR3, the full variable domain is DAMVIQNPRYQVTQFGKPVTLSCSQTLNHNVMYWYQQKSSQAPKLLFHYYDKDFNNEADTPDNFQSRRPNTSFCFLDIRSPGLGDTAMYLCATSLGLAEYNEQFFGPGTRLTVL.